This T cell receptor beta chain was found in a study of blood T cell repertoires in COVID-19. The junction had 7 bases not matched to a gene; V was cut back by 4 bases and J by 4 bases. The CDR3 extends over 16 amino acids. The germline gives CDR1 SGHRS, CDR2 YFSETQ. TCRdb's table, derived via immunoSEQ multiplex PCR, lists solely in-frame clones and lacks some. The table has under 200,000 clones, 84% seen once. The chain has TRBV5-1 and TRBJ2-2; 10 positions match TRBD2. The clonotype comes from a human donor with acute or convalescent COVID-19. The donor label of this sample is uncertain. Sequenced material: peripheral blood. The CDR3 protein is CASSPEWTSGTGELFF. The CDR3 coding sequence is TGCGCCAGCAGCCCGGAATGGACTAGCGGCACCGGGGAGCTGTTTTTT.